This TCR beta chain was sequenced for a study of T cells in Graves' hyperthyroidism and ophthalmopathy. The overall study: Once the initial diagnosis was made, peripheral blood was obtained before any treatment.

The CDR3 contains 15 residues. Germline V gene lookup returns CDR1 MNHEY and CDR2 SVGEGT. The V gene lost 6 bases and the J gene lost 1 base, with 14 bases spanning the gap. RNA transcripts served as the template for amplifying TCR beta CDR3 regions. The HTBI primer set was used in a first-round RT-PCR of the TCR CDR3. MiXCR, run by TCRdb on the multiplex PCR reads, gives a single entry per CDR3 protein. This sample yields approximately 610,000 distinct CDR3 sequences, of which 16% are seen a single time; about 20% belongs to the top ten. This clonotype was counted only a few times. This chain links TRBV6-2 or TRBV6-3 with TRBJ2-3, with D maybe TRBD2 (6 bases). Specimen: blood. The TCR comes from a woman in her late teens or twenties with Graves' hyperthyroidism. This chain's CDR3 is CASRTRLAGTDTQYF. The CDR3 nucleotides read TGTGCCAGCAGAACCCGGTTAGCGGGCACAGATACGCAGTATTTT.